This T cell receptor beta chain appears in the sequencing data of a study of T cells in Graves' hyperthyroidism and ophthalmopathy. Study-wide points: A 13 V-J model separated ophthalmopathy from stable hyperthyroidism. Ophthalmopathy prediction by the model preceded onset by a median roughly 6.3 months.

RNA transcripts gave rise to amplified TCR beta CDR3 regions. HTBI primers drove first-round RT-PCR of the TCR CDR3. TCRdb passed the multiplex PCR reads through MiXCR, listing each CDR3 protein once. The sample yields under 300,000 distinct CDR3 sequences, approximately 20% seen once. This clonotype showed up many times. Its specificity is not known. This CDR3 is 12 amino acids long. V gave up 7 bases and J gave up 3 bases, with 7 bases separating them. The sequenced sample was blood. The sequence came from a man aged 25-45 years with Graves' ophthalmopathy. This chain joins TRBV12-3 or TRBV12-4 and TRBJ2-1; no clear D gene. The CDR3 reads CASMEFYNEQFF. CDR3 in DNA: TGTGCCAGCATGGAGTTCTACAATGAGCAGTTCTTC.